This TCR beta chain was retrieved from a study of response to subunit inactivated influenza vaccine. TCRdb processed the RT-PCR reads anew with MiXCR; each CDR3 protein has one entry. The table has more than 550,000 distinct CDR3 sequences, 11% seen once. The CDR3 extends over 18 amino acids. Trimming cost V 2 bases and J 0 bases; bases outside gene matches: 10. Germline lookup yields CDR1 SGHVS and CDR2 FQNEAQ. A note on this clonotype: Antigen specificity is unknown.

Broader study findings: The authors offered the suggestion that each seasonal influenza vaccination recruits few new T cells.

These sequences were also reported in another study, on T cells expressing NK-cell markers. That source notes: Production of TCR beta cDNA relied on 5'RACE template switching with UMIs. Several of the experiments relied on an anti-gamma-delta TCR antibody so that only alpha-beta TCR T cells were sorted.

The TCR sequence derives from a man between 45 and 60 years old who received an inactivated influenza vaccine. The source was PBMCs from blood, collected on the day of vaccination. V usage is TRBV7-8 and J usage is TRBJ1-1; the match to TRBD1 covers 9 bases. CDR3 nucleotides: TGTGCCAGCAGCTTATACCTGCCGGGACAGGGCATGAACACTGAAGCTTTCTTT. Translation: CASSLYLPGQGMNTEAFF.